One and the same sample provided the 11 T cell receptor beta chains below, sequenced in a study of cytomegalovirus exposure and HLA in healthy donors. Both 60 Vbeta primers and 13 Jbeta primers went into the PCR. Only in-frame clones appear in the TCRdb table, and some are missing; sequencing was by immunoSEQ multiplex PCR. The data hold about 200,000 clones, with around 83% observed a single time. Sequenced: PBMCs. The receptors derive from a woman aged 40-49 years in good health and CMV-seronegative.

J is TRBJ2-3 and V is TRBV29-1; TRBD2 is a possible D gene (6 bases). Trimming removed 6 bases at V and 2 bases at J, with 15 bases between. CDR3 length: 14 residues. Germline CDR1 SQVTM, CDR2 ANQGSEA. CDR3 loop: CSVERGSTTDTQYF. The CDR3 coding sequence is TGCAGCGTCGAACGGGGGTCGACCACAGATACGCAGTATTTT.

This clone was found once. V is TRBV7-2 and J is TRBJ2-7; TRBD1 aligns across 8 bases. V shed 3 bases and J 2 bases; nucleotides not matched to a gene: 3. CDR3 length: 14 residues. In germline, CDR1 is SGHTA, CDR2 FQGNSA. The CDR3 reads CASSFSGGPYEQYF. CDR3 DNA sequence: TGTGCCAGCAGCTTTTCAGGGGGCCCCTACGAGCAGTACTTC.

The chain combines TRBV4-2 with TRBJ2-7, with 9 bases that match TRBD2. V shed 1 base, J shed 0 bases, and the junction held 1 base outside the gene matches. Germline lookup yields CDR1 LGHNA and CDR2 YNFKEQ. The CDR3 is 15 amino acids. CDR3: CASSQASGASYEQYF. CDR3 nucleotide sequence: TGTGCCAGCAGCCAAGCTAGCGGGGCCTCCTACGAGCAGTACTTC.

This chain uses TRBV9 with TRBJ2-7; TRBD2 matches at 7 bases. This CDR3 is 13 amino acids long. V was clipped by 7 bases and J by 1 base; unmatched bases: 5. The V gene's germline CDR1 is SGDLS and CDR2 YYNGEE. The DNA for the CDR3 is TGTGCCAGCGGCCGGGGGGATTCCTACGAGCAGTACTTC. It encodes CASGRGDSYEQYF.

The gene calls are TRBV7-3 and TRBJ1-1; 7 bases are a match to TRBD1. The germline gives CDR1 SGHTA, CDR2 FQGTGA. The CDR3 runs to 14 residues. V shed 6 bases and J 1 base; nucleotides not matched to a gene: 5. CDR3 nucleotide sequence: TGTGCCAGCAGACAGGGGCCAGCGAACACTGAAGCTTTCTTT. Amino acids: CASRQGPANTEAFF.

As regards this clone: The same CDR3 is also encoded by other DNA sequences in this sample. The V call is TRBV5-4, the J call TRBJ2-4; 12 positions match TRBD1. The CDR3 runs to 16 residues. Germline V lookup: CDR1 SGHNT, CDR2 YYREEE (reference sequence). V was clipped by 4 bases and J by 7 bases; unmatched bases: 9. The CDR3 is CASSAGTGGTWNIQYF. CDR3 nucleotide sequence: TGTGCCAGCAGCGCCGGGACAGGGGGCACTTGGAACATTCAGTACTTC.

The gene calls are TRBV4-1 and TRBJ2-3; a possible D gene is TRBD2 (6 bases). CDR3 size: 19 residues. Trimming removed 3 bases from V and 1 base from J, with 23 bases in between. Germline values: CDR1 MGHRA, CDR2 YSYEKL. Here the CDR3 reads CASSQDSRVTSYGTDTQYF. In DNA form, the CDR3 reads TGCGCCAGCAGCCAGGACTCCAGGGTGACTAGTTACGGCACAGATACGCAGTATTTT.

V is TRBV19 and J is TRBJ1-5; TRBD1 might be the D (6 bases). The germline CDR1 and CDR2 sequences are LNHDA and SQIVND (reference sequence). The CDR3 has 15 amino acids. V was trimmed by 5 bases and J by 0 bases, leaving 11 bases between them. The CDR3 reads CASSFGTRSNQPQHF. CDR3 sequence (DNA): TGTGCCAGTAGTTTCGGGACACGTAGCAATCAGCCCCAGCATTTT.

The gene calls are TRBV18 and TRBJ1-4; D is undetermined. Per germline, CDR1 KGHSH and CDR2 LQKENI. Between the trimmed V and J ends, which lost 5 bases and 0 bases, there was a span of 10 bases. The CDR3 has 15 residues. In DNA, the CDR3 is TGTGCCAGCTCAGCCCAGCGGGCAACTAATGAAAAACTGTTTTTT. Amino acid sequence: CASSAQRATNEKLFF.

This clone appeared a single time. The chain has TRBV6-5 and TRBJ1-2; no clear D. There are 15 residues in the CDR3. The germline V gene has CDR1 MNHEY and CDR2 SVGAGI. V dropped 6 bases and J dropped 7 bases, with 21 bases sitting between them. In DNA, the CDR3 is TGTGCCAGCAGCTCTACTCAGACGGGAAAGGGTGGCTACACCTTC. Protein product: CASSSTQTGKGGYTF.

This rearrangement joins TRBV27 to TRBJ2-5; 8 nucleotides line up with TRBD1. The V and J ends lost 5 bases and 4 bases, in that order; junction bases with no gene match: 9. CDR1 and CDR2 from the germline V gene are MNHEY and SMNVEV (reference sequence). The CDR3 has 15 amino acids. The CDR3 loop reads CASSPGGQGGETQYF. CDR3 nucleotide sequence: TGTGCCAGCAGTCCGGGCGGACAGGGTGGAGAGACCCAGTACTTC.